This paragraph reports one T cell receptor beta chain. Its antigen remains unidentified. The entry originates in a study of cytomegalovirus exposure and HLA in healthy donors. The study's findings and limits: TCR beta V- and J-gene trimming was later associated with a missense DCLRE1C variant.

The PCR had 60 Vbeta and 13 Jbeta primers. Clones were read by immunoSEQ multiplex PCR, and TCRdb kept only the in-frame ones, dropping some. The table includes about 250,000 clones, roughly two thirds detected once. The clonotype originates from a female donor in good health and CMV-seronegative. Material for sequencing was PBMCs.

The CDR3 reads CASSFPETGTVYEQYF. Written as DNA, the CDR3 is TGTGCCAGCAGTTTCCCCGAGACCGGGACAGTTTACGAGCAGTACTTC. The gene calls are TRBV28 and TRBJ2-7; 7 nucleotides agree with TRBD1. J gave up 4 bases and V 3 bases, and 12 bases lay outside the gene matches. Germline V gene data show CDR1 as MDHEN and CDR2 as SYDVKM. The CDR3 covers 16 residues.